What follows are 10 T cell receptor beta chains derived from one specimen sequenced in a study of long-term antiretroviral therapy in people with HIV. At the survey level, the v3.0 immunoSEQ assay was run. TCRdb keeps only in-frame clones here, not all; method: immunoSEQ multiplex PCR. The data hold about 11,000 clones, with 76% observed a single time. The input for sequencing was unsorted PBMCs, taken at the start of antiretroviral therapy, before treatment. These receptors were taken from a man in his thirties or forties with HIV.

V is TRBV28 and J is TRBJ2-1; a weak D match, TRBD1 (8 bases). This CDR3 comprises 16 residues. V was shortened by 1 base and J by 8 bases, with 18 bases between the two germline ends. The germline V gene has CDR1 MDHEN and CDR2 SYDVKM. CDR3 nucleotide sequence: TGTGCCAGCAGTTTATTAGGGCAGGGGGCGGGGGATGAGCAGTTCTTC. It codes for CASSLLGQGAGDEQFF.

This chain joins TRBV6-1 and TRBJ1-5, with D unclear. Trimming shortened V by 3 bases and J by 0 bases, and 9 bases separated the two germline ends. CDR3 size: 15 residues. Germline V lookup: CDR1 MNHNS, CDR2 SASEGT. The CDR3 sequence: CASSDPAYSNQPQHF. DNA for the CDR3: TGTGCCAGCAGTGATCCGGCTTATAGCAATCAGCCCCAGCATTTT.

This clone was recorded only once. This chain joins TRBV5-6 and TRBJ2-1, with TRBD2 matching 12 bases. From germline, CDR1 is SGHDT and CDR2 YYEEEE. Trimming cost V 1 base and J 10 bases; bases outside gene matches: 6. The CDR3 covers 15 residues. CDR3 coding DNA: TGTGCCAGCAGCTTGACTAGCGGGAGGCTAGGGGAGCAGTTCTTC. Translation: CASSLTSGRLGEQFF.

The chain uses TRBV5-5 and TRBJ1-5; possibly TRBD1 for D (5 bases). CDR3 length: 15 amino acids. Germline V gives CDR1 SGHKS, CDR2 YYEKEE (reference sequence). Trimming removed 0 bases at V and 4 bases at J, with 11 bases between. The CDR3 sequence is CASSLDGGRNQPQHF. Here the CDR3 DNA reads TGTGCCAGCAGCTTGGACGGGGGAAGGAATCAGCCCCAGCATTTT.

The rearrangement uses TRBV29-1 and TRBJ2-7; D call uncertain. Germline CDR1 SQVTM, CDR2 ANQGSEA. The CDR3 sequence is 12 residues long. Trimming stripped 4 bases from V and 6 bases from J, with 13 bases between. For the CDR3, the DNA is TGCAGCGTTGTCCACACCCCCGGCGAGCAGTACTTC. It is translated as CSVVHTPGEQYF.

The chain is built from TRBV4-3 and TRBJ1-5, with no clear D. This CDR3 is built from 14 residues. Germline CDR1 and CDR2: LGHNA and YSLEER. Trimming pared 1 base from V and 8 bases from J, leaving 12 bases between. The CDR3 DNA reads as TGCGCCAGCAGCCAAGTAGTCGGAGCGAAGCCCCAGCATTTT. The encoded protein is CASSQVVGAKPQHF.

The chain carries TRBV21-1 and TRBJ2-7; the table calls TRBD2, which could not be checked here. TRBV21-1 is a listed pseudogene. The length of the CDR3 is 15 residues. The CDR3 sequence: CASSPSSGGKDEQYF. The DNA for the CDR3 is TGTGCCAGCAGCCCTAGCTCGGGCGGGAAGGACGAGCAGTACTTC.

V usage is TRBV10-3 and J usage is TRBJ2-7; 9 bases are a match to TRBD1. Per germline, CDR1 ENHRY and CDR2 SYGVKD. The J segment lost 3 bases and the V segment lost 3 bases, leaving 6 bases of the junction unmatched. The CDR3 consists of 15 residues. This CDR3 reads CAISDPGQGNYEQYF. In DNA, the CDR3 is TGTGCCATCAGTGACCCGGGACAGGGAAACTACGAGCAGTACTTC.

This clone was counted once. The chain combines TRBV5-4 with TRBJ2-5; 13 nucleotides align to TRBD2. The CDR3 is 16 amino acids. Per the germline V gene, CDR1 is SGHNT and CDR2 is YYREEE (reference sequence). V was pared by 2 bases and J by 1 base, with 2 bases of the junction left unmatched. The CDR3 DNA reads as TGTGCCAGCAGCTTTACTAGCGGGGGGGCCCAAGAGACCCAGTACTTC. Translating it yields CASSFTSGGAQETQYF.

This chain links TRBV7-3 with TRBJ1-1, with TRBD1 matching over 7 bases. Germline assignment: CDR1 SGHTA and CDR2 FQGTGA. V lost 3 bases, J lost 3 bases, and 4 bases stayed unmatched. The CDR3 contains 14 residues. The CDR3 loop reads CASSFGQGDTEAFF. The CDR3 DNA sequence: TGTGCCAGCAGCTTCGGGCAGGGGGACACTGAAGCTTTCTTT.